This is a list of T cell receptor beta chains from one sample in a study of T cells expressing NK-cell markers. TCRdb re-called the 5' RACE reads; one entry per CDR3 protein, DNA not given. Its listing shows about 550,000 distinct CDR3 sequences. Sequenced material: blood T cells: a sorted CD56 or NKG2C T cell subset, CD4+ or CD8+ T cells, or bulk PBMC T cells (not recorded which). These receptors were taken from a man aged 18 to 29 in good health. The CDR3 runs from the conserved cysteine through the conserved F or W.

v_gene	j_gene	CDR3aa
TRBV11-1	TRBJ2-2	CASSRRGTPDTGELFF
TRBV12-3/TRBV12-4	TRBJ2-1	CASSFDRGLDNEQFF
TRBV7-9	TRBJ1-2	CASSLVSESATF
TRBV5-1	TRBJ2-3	CASSLAGSTDTQYF
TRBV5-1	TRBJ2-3	CASSLVGVAESNTQYF
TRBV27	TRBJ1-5	CASSPLTGIQPQHF
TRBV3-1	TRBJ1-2	CASSGSIGRYGYTF
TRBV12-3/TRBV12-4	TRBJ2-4	CASSVGLEDNIQYF
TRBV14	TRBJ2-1	CASSQDRMGYNEQFF
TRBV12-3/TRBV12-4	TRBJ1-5	CASSFATGAQPQHF
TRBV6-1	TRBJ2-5	CASQEGTGNLETQYF
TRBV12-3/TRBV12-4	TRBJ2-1	CASSRGQQNEQFF
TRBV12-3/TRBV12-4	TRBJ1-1	CASSPGRINTEAFF
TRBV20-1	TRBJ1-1	CSASHGTGPTEAFF
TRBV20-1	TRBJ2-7	CSAISGRGIDEQYF
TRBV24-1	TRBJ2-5	CATSEATGPRETQYF
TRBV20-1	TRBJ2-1	CSARTDRNRYNEQFF
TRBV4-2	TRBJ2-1	CASSQDDYSNSYNEQFF
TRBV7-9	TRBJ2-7	CASSWGGGELLYEQYF
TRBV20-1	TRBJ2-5	CSAAGLADQETQYF
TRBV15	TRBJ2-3	CATRTQGATDTQYF
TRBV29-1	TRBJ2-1	CSVVGGTFGEQFF
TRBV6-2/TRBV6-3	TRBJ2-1	CASSFHIAGGYEQFF
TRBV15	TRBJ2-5	CATRGLTGALETQYF
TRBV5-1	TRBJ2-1	CASSSLAGGQYNEQFF
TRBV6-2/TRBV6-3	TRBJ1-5	CASTRDTLQPQHF